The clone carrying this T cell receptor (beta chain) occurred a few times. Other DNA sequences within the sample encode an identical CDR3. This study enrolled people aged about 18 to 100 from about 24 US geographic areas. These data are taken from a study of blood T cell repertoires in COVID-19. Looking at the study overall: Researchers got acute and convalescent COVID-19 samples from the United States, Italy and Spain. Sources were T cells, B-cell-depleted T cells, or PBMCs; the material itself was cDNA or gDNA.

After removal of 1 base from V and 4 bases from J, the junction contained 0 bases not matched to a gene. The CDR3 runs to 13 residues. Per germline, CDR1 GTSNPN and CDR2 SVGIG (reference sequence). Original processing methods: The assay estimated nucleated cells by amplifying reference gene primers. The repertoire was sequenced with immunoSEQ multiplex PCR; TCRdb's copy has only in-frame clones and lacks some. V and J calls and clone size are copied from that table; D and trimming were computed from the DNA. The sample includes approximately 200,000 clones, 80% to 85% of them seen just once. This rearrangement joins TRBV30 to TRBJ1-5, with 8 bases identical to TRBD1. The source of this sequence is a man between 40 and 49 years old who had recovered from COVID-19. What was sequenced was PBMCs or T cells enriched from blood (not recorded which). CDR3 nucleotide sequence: TGTGCCTGGAGTGGGACAGGGAATCAGCCCCAGCATTTT. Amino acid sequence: CAWSGTGNQPQHF.